A single sample gave rise to the 23 T cell receptor beta chains below, sequenced in a study of T cells after yellow fever vaccination. A single record per CDR3 protein comes from TCRdb applying MiXCR to the 5' RACE reads. Of 250,000 to 300,000 distinct CDR3 sequences in the sample, 13% were seen once. The starting material was CD4+ T cells sorted from PBMCs, obtained 45 days after the yellow fever booster vaccination. The receptor source for this set is a man aged 25-40 years who received the YFV17D yellow fever vaccine.

This clonotype has only a few counts. The chain links TRBV18 to TRBJ2-1, with D possibly TRBD2 on 5 matching bases. The V and J ends lost 5 bases and 5 bases respectively, with 13 bases between them. CDR1 and CDR2 (germline): KGHSH, LQKENI. CDR3 length: 14 amino acids. The CDR3 DNA sequence: TGTGCCAGCTCAGCCCGGCAACTAGACAATGAGCAGTTCTTC. It is translated as CASSARQLDNEQFF.

This clonotype was seen a handful of times. V gene TRBV5-1 combines with J gene TRBJ2-5, with D perhaps TRBD1 (5 bases). CDR1 is SGHRS and CDR2 is YFSETQ in the germline V gene. Trimming shortened V by 2 bases and J by 0 bases, and 14 bases separated the two germline ends. The CDR3 has 16 amino acids. The chain's CDR3 is CASSFRETADQETQYF. CDR3 sequence (DNA): TGCGCCAGCAGCTTCCGCGAGACAGCAGACCAAGAGACCCAGTACTTC.

This clonotype was counted at least ten times. The chain uses TRBV7-9 and TRBJ2-3, with unresolved D. Trimming cost V 3 bases and J 4 bases, with 5 bases left between them. CDR3 length: 12 amino acids. The germline V gene has CDR1 SEHNR and CDR2 FQNEAQ (reference sequence). CDR3 sequence (DNA): TGTGCCAGCAGCTTTGGCGCAGATACGCAGTATTTT. Translated: CASSFGADTQYF.

The V gene is TRBV27, the J gene TRBJ2-3, with D maybe TRBD1 (5 bases). The length of the CDR3 is 14 residues. The germline V gene encodes CDR1 MNHEY and CDR2 SMNVEV (reference sequence). V lost 3 bases, J lost 3 bases, and 10 bases lay in between. CDR3 amino acids: CASSLVKGTDTQYF. As DNA, the CDR3 is TGTGCCAGCAGTTTGGTGAAGGGGACAGATACGCAGTATTTT.

This chain uses TRBV5-1 with TRBJ2-1; D uncertain. Germline-derived CDR1 and CDR2 are SGHRS and YFSETQ. The length of the CDR3 is 14 residues. Trimming left V 2 bases short and J 0 bases short, with 6 bases between. CDR3 in DNA: TGCGCCAGCAGCTTAATAACCTCCTACAATGAGCAGTTCTTC. Protein product: CASSLITSYNEQFF.

This clonotype was seen a few times. The chain recombines TRBV5-1 with TRBJ2-1; 8 bases are a match to TRBD1. This CDR3 region has 15 residues. Trimming cost V 2 bases and J 7 bases; bases outside gene matches: 8. The germline V gene has CDR1 SGHRS and CDR2 YFSETQ. The chain's CDR3 is CASSLRTGQGNEQFF. The CDR3 DNA reads TGCGCCAGCAGCTTAAGGACAGGGCAGGGGAATGAGCAGTTCTTC.

This chain uses TRBV5-6 with TRBJ2-3; D may match TRBD1 or TRBD2 (6 bases each). The CDR3 has 14 residues. The ends were cut back, 3 bases at V and 6 bases at J, with 14 bases in the middle. Germline V gives CDR1 SGHDT, CDR2 YYEEEE. The CDR3 loop is CASSSTGAGDTQYF. The CDR3 DNA is TGTGCCAGCAGCTCGACAGGCGCGGGGGATACGCAGTATTTT.

This clonotype has a handful of counts. The V and J genes are TRBV12-3 or TRBV12-4 and TRBJ2-1; D not resolved. V lost 6 bases to trimming and J lost 7 bases, with 13 bases between them. The CDR3 has 13 amino acids. CDR3 sequence (DNA): TGTGCCAGCAGCTCTCCGTTCCCTAATGAGCAGTTCTTC. This sequence encodes CASSSPFPNEQFF.

The V call is TRBV2, the J call TRBJ2-4; no definite D call. There are 16 residues in the CDR3. Germline V gives CDR1 SNHLY, CDR2 FYNNEI. Trimming took off 3 bases at V and 0 bases at J, with 12 bases between the two ends. Written as DNA, the CDR3 is TGTGCCAGCAGTGATTTGCCAGGAGAAGCCAAAAACATTCAGTACTTC. Its protein product is CASSDLPGEAKNIQYF.

The chain combines TRBV20-1 with TRBJ2-1; D possibly matches TRBD1 or TRBD2 (6 bases each). V lost 0 bases and J lost 1, with 16 bases in between. The CDR3 contains 17 residues. Germline loops: CDR1 DFQATT, CDR2 SNEGSKA (reference sequence). CDR3 DNA sequence: TGCAGTGCTAGAGATTTAAGGGGGACTGGATCCTACAATGAGCAGTTCTTC. Encoded protein: CSARDLRGTGSYNEQFF.

This clonotype was detected many times. The chain is built from TRBV24-1 and TRBJ2-2; the D is unclear. Germline V gene lookup returns CDR1 KGHDR and CDR2 SFDVKD. The CDR3 is 13 amino acids. The DNA of the CDR3 is TGTACTTATATAAGACATTCCGCCGGGGAGCTGTTTTTT. Residues: CTYIRHSAGELFF.

This chain links TRBV18 with TRBJ1-2; D is undetermined. Germline CDR1 KGHSH, CDR2 LQKENI. The CDR3 is made up of 14 amino acids. The germline V and J ends were trimmed by 1 base and 3 bases, with 9 bases remaining between them. CDR3 coding DNA: TGTGCCAGCTCACCACGGGATTGGGACTATGGCTACACCTTC. Protein: CASSPRDWDYGYTF.

This clonotype was seen repeatedly, ten times or more. The CDR3 loop reads CASSLVSNTDTQYF. The CDR3, as DNA: TGTGCCAGCAGCTTAGTGTCTAACACAGATACGCAGTATTTT. The chain couples TRBV7-2 to TRBJ2-3; no clear D. Trimming cost V 1 base and J 2 bases, with 7 bases left between them. CDR3 size: 14 residues. The germline V gene has CDR1 SGHTA and CDR2 FQGNSA.

The CDR3 region has the DNA TGCAGCGTTGAATTTTTTCAGGGGCAGTTCTTC. Protein product: CSVEFFQGQFF. The rearrangement joins TRBV29-1 to TRBJ2-1, with a weak D call TRBD1 (5 bases). The V gene lost 2 bases and the J gene lost 12 bases, with 11 bases spanning the gap. CDR3 length equals 11 residues. Germline CDR1 reads SQVTM; CDR2 reads ANQGSEA.

This clonotype was observed a few times. The CDR3 coding sequence is TGTGCCAGCAGTGAATACTCAGGAGGGACAGATACGCAGTATTTT. Its protein product is CASSEYSGGTDTQYF. The V and J genes are TRBV25-1 and TRBJ2-3; a possible D gene is TRBD2 (6 bases). V was cut by 0 bases and J by 3 bases, with 10 bases left in between. CDR1 and CDR2 (germline): MGHDK, SYGVNS. There are 15 residues in the CDR3.

The rearrangement uses TRBV7-2 and TRBJ2-7; D is ambiguous. Per the germline V gene, CDR1 is SGHTA and CDR2 is FQGNSA. With 1 base removed from V and 4 bases from J, the gap between germline ends came to 14 bases. This CDR3 comprises 15 residues. The CDR3 DNA reads as TGTGCCAGCAGCTTAGTATCTGGGTCGGAATACGAGCAGTACTTC. It codes for CASSLVSGSEYEQYF.

In its sample, this clonotype was seen a few times. As DNA, the CDR3 is TGTGCCAGCGGGGGGGACAGTGGGTTGCTTGAAGCTTTCTTT. Translating gives CASGGDSGLLEAFF. The chain has TRBV11-2 and TRBJ1-1; TRBD1 agrees at 7 bases. V shed 8 bases, J shed 7 bases, and the junction held 13 bases outside the gene matches. Germline V gives CDR1 SGHAT, CDR2 FQNNGV. The CDR3 has 14 amino acids.

The genes are TRBV5-1 and TRBJ2-3, with 7 bases matching TRBD2. V was pared by 4 bases and J by 2 bases, with 10 bases of the junction left unmatched. Germline values: CDR1 SGHRS, CDR2 YFSETQ. The CDR3 consists of 16 residues. CDR3 in amino acids: CASSLLQRDPTDTQYF. In DNA, the CDR3 is TGCGCCAGCAGCCTCCTCCAGCGGGATCCCACAGATACGCAGTATTTT.

The rearrangement uses TRBV29-1 and TRBJ2-7, with D possibly being TRBD1 or TRBD2 (5 bases each). The CDR3 contains 12 residues. Per the germline V gene, CDR1 is SQVTM and CDR2 is ANQGSEA. V was shortened by 6 bases and J by 0 bases, with 9 bases between the two germline ends. CDR3 sequence (DNA): TGCAGCGTCCGGGACGGCTCCTACGAGCAGTACTTC. Translated: CSVRDGSYEQYF.

There are many counts of this clonotype. The chain joins TRBV7-9 to TRBJ2-1, with 11 bases aligning to TRBD2. The J segment lost 4 bases and the V segment lost 5 bases, leaving 10 bases of the junction unmatched. Per the germline V gene, CDR1 is SEHNR and CDR2 is FQNEAQ (reference sequence). The CDR3 runs to 17 residues. DNA of the CDR3: TGTGCCAGCAGCCCGAATAGCGGGAGGGCCGGGTACAATGAGCAGTTCTTC. Translated, it gives CASSPNSGRAGYNEQFF.

This clonotype has just a few counts. This chain links TRBV6-2 or TRBV6-3 with TRBJ1-1; D remains unclear. The V end was cut by 7 bases, the J end by 0 bases, with 6 bases between. This CDR3 comprises 12 residues. Germline CDR1 reads MNHEY; CDR2 reads SVGEGT. The CDR3 loop is CASKRVNTEAFF. CDR3 nucleotide sequence: TGTGCCAGCAAAAGGGTGAACACTGAAGCTTTCTTT.

The table lists this clonotype with a few counts. CDR3 region: CSAPVTGEYEQYF. The DNA of the CDR3 is TGCAGTGCCCCCGTAACGGGAGAGTACGAGCAGTACTTC. The chain uses TRBV20-1 and TRBJ2-7; TRBD2 is a possible D gene (6 bases). The germline gives CDR1 DFQATT, CDR2 SNEGSKA (reference sequence). The CDR3 is made up of 13 amino acids. Deletions cut 6 bases from V and 4 bases from J, with 16 bases between.

This clonotype showed up just a few times. The gene calls are TRBV5-1 and TRBJ2-7, with 8 bases aligning to TRBD2. The CDR3 is 14 amino acids. V shed 4 bases, J shed 6 bases, and the junction held 9 bases outside the gene matches. CDR1 is SGHRS, CDR2 YFSETQ, per germline. The CDR3 DNA sequence: TGCGCCAGCAGCCGGGGACTAGAGGCCCGCGAGCAGTACTTC. It codes for CASSRGLEAREQYF.